The clone carrying this T cell receptor (beta chain) occurred once. The antigen is undetermined. Template switching by 5'RACE produced TCR cDNA, adding a universal primer site and UMIs. TCRdb fed the 5' RACE reads into MiXCR, producing one record per CDR3 protein. Seen here are approximately 120,000 distinct CDR3 sequences, roughly 9% observed once, and the top ten hold less than 40%. The sample is drawn from a study of T cells after yellow fever vaccination. Study-level points and caveats: There was a small share of clonotypes that showed up in both the CD4 and CD8 compartments. Secondary responses were weaker yet peaked faster, day 5 versus 15. FACS-sorted repertoires might harbor abundant contaminating clonotypes from the bulk population.

Germline values: CDR1 SGHNT, CDR2 YYREEE (reference sequence). The CDR3 totals 14 residues. Trimming removed 5 bases at V and 6 bases at J, with 17 bases between. The source is a man aged 18 to 30 who received the YFV17D yellow fever vaccine. The source material was CD8+ T cells sorted from PBMCs, sampled on the day of the yellow fever booster vaccination. The chain uses TRBV5-4 and TRBJ1-2; D uncertain. CDR3 DNA: TGTGCCAGCAGATTCCGGCGGACGGACGATGGCTACACCTTC. Translating it yields CASRFRRTDDGYTF.